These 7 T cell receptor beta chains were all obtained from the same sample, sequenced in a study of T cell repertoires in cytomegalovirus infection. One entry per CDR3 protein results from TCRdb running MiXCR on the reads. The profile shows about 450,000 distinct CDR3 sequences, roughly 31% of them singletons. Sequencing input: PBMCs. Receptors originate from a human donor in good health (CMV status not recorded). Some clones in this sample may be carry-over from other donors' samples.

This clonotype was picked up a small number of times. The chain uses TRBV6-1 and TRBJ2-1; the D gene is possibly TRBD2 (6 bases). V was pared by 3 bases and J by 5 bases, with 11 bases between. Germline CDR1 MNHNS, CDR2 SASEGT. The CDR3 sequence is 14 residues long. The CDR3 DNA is TGTGCCAGCAGTGAGCTAGGGACTGACAATGAGCAGTTCTTC. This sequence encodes CASSELGTDNEQFF.

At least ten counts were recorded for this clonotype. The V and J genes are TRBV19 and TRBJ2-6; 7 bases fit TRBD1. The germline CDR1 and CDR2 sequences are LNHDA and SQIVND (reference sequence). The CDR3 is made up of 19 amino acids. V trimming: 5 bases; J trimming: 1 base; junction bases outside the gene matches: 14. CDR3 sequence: CASSPQTGDYSSGANVLTF. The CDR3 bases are TGTGCCAGTAGTCCACAAACAGGGGATTATTCTTCTGGGGCCAACGTCCTGACTTTC.

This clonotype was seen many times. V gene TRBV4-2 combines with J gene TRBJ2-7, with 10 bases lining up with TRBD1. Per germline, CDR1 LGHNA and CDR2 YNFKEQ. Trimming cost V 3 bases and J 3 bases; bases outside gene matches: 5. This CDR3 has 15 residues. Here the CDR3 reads CASSHTGTGDYEQYF. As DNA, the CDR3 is TGTGCCAGCAGCCATACAGGGACAGGGGACTACGAGCAGTACTTC.

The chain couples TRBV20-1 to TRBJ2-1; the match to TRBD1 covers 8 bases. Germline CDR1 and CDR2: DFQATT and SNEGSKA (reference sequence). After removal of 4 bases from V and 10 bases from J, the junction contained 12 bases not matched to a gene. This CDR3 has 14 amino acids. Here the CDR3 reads CSATPRDRTVEQFF. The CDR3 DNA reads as TGCAGTGCTACCCCCCGGGACAGGACAGTAGAGCAGTTCTTC.

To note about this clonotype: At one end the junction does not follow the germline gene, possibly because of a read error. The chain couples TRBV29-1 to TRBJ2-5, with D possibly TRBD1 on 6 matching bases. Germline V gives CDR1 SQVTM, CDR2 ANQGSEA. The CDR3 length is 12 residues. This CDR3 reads CSVEGQTETQYF. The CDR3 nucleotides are TGCAGCGTCGAAGGACAGACCGAGACCCAGTACTTC.

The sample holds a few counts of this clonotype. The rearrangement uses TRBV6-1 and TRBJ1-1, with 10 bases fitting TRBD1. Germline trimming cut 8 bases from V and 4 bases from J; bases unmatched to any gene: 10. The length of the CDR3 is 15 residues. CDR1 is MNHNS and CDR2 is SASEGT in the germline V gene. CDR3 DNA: TGTGCCAGCGCCCGGACAGGGGGGTCCCCCACTGAAGCTTTCTTT. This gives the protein CASARTGGSPTEAFF.

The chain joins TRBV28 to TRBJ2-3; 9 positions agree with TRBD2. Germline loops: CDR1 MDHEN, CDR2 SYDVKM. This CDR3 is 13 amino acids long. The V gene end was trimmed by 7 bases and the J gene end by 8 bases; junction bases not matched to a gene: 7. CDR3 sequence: CASTGLALATQYF. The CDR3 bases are TGTGCCAGCACCGGACTAGCGTTAGCTACGCAGTATTTT.